A selection of T cell receptor beta chains follows, all from one sample in a study of OX40 agonist ivuxolimab in advanced cancers. The protocol was immunoSEQ multiplex PCR, while the TCRdb copy is restricted to in-frame clones and leaves out a portion. The table has 20,000 to 30,000 clones, over 70% seen once. Sequenced material: CD4+ or CD8+ T cells sorted from blood, taken in a trial of the OX40 agonist ivuxolimab. The receptors originated from an adult with an advanced solid tumor such as melanoma, head and neck, liver or kidney cancer. Both conserved end residues are part of each CDR3. D genes are given only for firm matches. Some rows have no size entry. The others give once, few or many, or a class for an expanded clone.

size: NA; J: TRBJ2-5; V: TRBV6-5; D: TRBD1; DNA: TGTGCCAGCAGTTTTAACAGGGGGCGAGAGACCCAGTACTTC; CDR3: CASSFNRGRETQYF
size: NA; J: TRBJ1-5; V: TRBV19; D: NA; DNA: TGTGCCAGTAGAGCCTCGGGCTTTGGGGAACAGCCCCAGCATTTT; CDR3: CASRASGFGEQPQHF
size: once; J: TRBJ2-3; V: TRBV2; D: NA; DNA: TGTGCCAGCAGTGAAGCGGGGGTTTGGACAGATACGCAGTATTTT; CDR3: CASSEAGVWTDTQYF
size: NA; J: TRBJ2-7; V: TRBV6-1; D: TRBD1; DNA: TGTGCCAGCAGTGAGCCCCCAGGGGGGGGACAGGGCTACGAGCAGTACTTC; CDR3: CASSEPPGGGQGYEQYF
size: NA; J: TRBJ1-5; V: TRBV29-1; D: NA; DNA: TGCAGCGTTGAAGTAGGGGTCAATCAGCCCCAGCATTTT; CDR3: CSVEVGVNQPQHF
size: NA; J: TRBJ2-2; V: TRBV30; D: NA; DNA: TGTGCCTGGAATTTACGGATAACGGGTCGAACTACCGGGGAGCTGTTTTTT; CDR3: CAWNLRITGRTTGELFF
size: NA; J: TRBJ2-1; V: TRBV15; D: NA; DNA: TGTGCCACCAGCGGAAGGGGGTTTGTCCCCAATGAGCAGTTCTTC; CDR3: CATSGRGFVPNEQFF
size: NA; J: TRBJ2-7; V: TRBV27; D: NA; DNA: TGTGCCAGCAGTTTAGGATACGAGCAGTACTTC; CDR3: CASSLGYEQYF
size: NA; J: TRBJ1-4; V: TRBV9; D: NA; DNA: TGTGCCAGCAGCCCTCGGACACTCGTTGCTAATGAAAAACTGTTTTTT; CDR3: CASSPRTLVANEKLFF
size: NA; J: TRBJ2-1; V: TRBV5-1; D: NA; DNA: TGCGCCAGCAGCTTTCAGGAGAGGGTCTCCTACAATGAGCAGTTCTTC; CDR3: CASSFQERVSYNEQFF
size: NA; J: TRBJ2-1; V: TRBV5-6; D: NA; DNA: TGTGCCAGCAGCTTGGAAGGCCTAACGGTGAGCTCCTACAATGAGCAGTTCTTC; CDR3: CASSLEGLTVSSYNEQFF
size: few; J: TRBJ2-4; V: TRBV18; D: NA; DNA: TGTGCCAGCTCACCGGTAACAGGGATTCGGTCAAAAAACATTCAGTACTTC; CDR3: CASSPVTGIRSKNIQYF
size: NA; J: TRBJ2-3; V: TRBV29-1; D: NA; DNA: TGCAGCACCACCGTCAGTTCTAGCACAGATACGCAGTATTTT; CDR3: CSTTVSSSTDTQYF
size: NA; J: TRBJ2-4; V: TRBV6-5; D: NA; DNA: TGTGCCAGCAGCTTAGACTTAGCCAAAAACATTCAGTACTTC; CDR3: CASSLDLAKNIQYF
size: NA; J: TRBJ2-4; V: TRBV18; D: TRBD1; DNA: TGTGCCAGCTCACCCTATACAGGGGACAACATTCAGTACTTC; CDR3: CASSPYTGDNIQYF
size: NA; J: TRBJ2-5; V: TRBV5-1; D: NA; DNA: TGCGCCAGCAGGTGGGGGATCGAGACCCAGTACTTC; CDR3: CASRWGIETQYF
size: once; J: TRBJ1-3; V: TRBV9; D: NA; DNA: TGTGCCAGCAGCGCCCCATCCACAGGTATGACGACTGGAAACACCATATATTTT; CDR3: CASSAPSTGMTTGNTIYF
size: NA; J: TRBJ1-2; V: TRBV9; D: TRBD1; DNA: TGTGCCAGCAGCGTGGCCCCCGAGGACAGGGGTCTTGATGGCTACACCTTC; CDR3: CASSVAPEDRGLDGYTF
size: NA; J: TRBJ2-3; V: TRBV5-6; D: TRBD2; DNA: TGTGCCAGCAGCTTGGTAGGAAATCTAGCGGGAATTCTAGATACGCAGTATTTT; CDR3: CASSLVGNLAGILDTQYF
size: once; J: TRBJ2-3; V: TRBV7-2; D: NA; DNA: TGTGCCAGCAGCCCTAACCCGGGTGATACGCAGTATTTT; CDR3: CASSPNPGDTQYF
size: NA; J: TRBJ2-7; V: TRBV11-3; D: NA; DNA: TGTGCCAGCAGCCCGAAGACAAATCCCTACGAGCAGTACTTC; CDR3: CASSPKTNPYEQYF
size: once; J: TRBJ2-5; V: TRBV5-1; D: TRBD1; DNA: TGCGCCAGCAGCTTGGGGGGGACAGAACAAGAGACCCAGTACTTC; CDR3: CASSLGGTEQETQYF
size: NA; J: TRBJ1-3; V: TRBV2; D: NA; DNA: TGTGCCAGCCGCAGGCAGGGGAGAAACACCATATATTTT; CDR3: CASRRQGRNTIYF
size: NA; J: TRBJ1-1; V: TRBV27; D: NA; DNA: TGTGCCAGCAGTTTACGAAGGGACACTGAAGCTTTCTTT; CDR3: CASSLRRDTEAFF
size: NA; J: TRBJ2-2; V: TRBV27; D: NA; DNA: TGTGCCAGCAGCATGAACATGGACATCCCCGGGGAGCTGTTTTTT; CDR3: CASSMNMDIPGELFF
size: once; J: TRBJ2-3; V: TRBV5-1; D: NA; DNA: TGCGCCAGCAGCGACCGCGTCGAAAGCACAGATACGCAGTATTTT; CDR3: CASSDRVESTDTQYF